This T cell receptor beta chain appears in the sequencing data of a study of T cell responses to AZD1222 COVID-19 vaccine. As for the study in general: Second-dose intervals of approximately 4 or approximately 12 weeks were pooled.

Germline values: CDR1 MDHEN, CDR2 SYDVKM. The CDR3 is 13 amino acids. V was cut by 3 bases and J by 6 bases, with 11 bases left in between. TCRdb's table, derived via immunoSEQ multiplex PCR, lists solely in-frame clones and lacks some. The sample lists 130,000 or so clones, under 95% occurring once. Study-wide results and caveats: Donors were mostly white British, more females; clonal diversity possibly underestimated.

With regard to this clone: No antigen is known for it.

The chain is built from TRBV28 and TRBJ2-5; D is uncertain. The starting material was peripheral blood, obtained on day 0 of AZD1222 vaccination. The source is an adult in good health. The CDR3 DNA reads TGTGCCAGCAGTTTCGGAGATTTGAAGACCCAGTACTTC. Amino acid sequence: CASSFGDLKTQYF.